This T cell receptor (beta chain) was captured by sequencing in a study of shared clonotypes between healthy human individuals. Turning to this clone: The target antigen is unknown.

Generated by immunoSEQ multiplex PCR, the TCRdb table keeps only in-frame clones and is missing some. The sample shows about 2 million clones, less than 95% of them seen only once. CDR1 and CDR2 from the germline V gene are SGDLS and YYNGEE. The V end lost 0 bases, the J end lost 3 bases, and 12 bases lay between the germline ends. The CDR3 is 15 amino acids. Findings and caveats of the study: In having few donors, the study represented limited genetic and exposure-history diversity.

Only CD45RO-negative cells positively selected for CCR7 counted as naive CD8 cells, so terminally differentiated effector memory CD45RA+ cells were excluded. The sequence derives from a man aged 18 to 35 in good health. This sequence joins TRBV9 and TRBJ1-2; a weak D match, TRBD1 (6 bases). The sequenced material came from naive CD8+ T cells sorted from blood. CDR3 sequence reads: CASSVGGRQDYGYTF. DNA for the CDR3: TGTGCCAGCAGCGTAGGAGGACGACAGGACTATGGCTACACCTTC.